The rows below give T cell receptor beta chains drawn from one sample of a study of T-cell reconstitution after alpha-beta-depleted transplantation in children. A single record per CDR3 protein comes from TCRdb applying MiXCR to the PCR reads. The table shows approximately 34,000 distinct CDR3 sequences, with roughly 6.5% occurring only once. Sequenced material: peripheral blood, taken 60 days after TCRalphabeta/CD19-depleted stem cell transplant. The receptors here all came from a child younger than two who had a stem cell transplant for acute myeloid leukemia, so the T cells may come from the graft donor. Both conserved end residues are part of each CDR3. D genes are given only for firm matches. Sizes are listed as once, few or many counts, or a class when the clone is expanded.

>TRBV20-1|many|NA|TRBJ2-7
CSVMGLDGYEQYF
TGCAGTGTTATGGGACTCGACGGATACGAGCAGTACTTC
>TRBV6-2/TRBV6-3|many|NA|TRBJ2-7
CAILGAAGLEQYF
TGTGCCATCCTGGGGGCAGCGGGGCTCGAGCAGTACTTC
>TRBV7-8|many|NA|TRBJ2-7
CASSQGGPFSIYEQYF
TGTGCCAGCAGCCAAGGGGGACCCTTTTCGATTTACGAGCAGTACTTC
>TRBV7-2|medium-sized|TRBD1|TRBJ2-1
CASSLDTGEYNEQFF
TGTGCCAGCAGCTTAGACACAGGGGAATACAATGAGCAGTTCTTC
>TRBV11-2|many|NA|TRBJ2-1
CASSPGREQFF
TGTGCCAGCAGCCCCGGCCGTGAGCAGTTCTTC
>TRBV29-1|few|NA|TRBJ2-7
CSVEANPTGTYEQYF
TGCAGCGTTGAAGCCAACCCGACAGGTACCTACGAGCAGTACTTC
>TRBV10-3|many|TRBD2|TRBJ2-2
CAISERAGVGELFF
TGTGCCATCAGCGAGCGCGCGGGGGTCGGGGAGCTGTTTTTT
>TRBV5-6|many|TRBD1|TRBJ2-7
CASSLGQGTDPQVSYEQYF
TGTGCCAGCAGCTTAGGACAGGGGACCGACCCTCAAGTCTCCTACGAGCAGTACTTC
>TRBV6-2/TRBV6-3|many|NA|TRBJ1-1
CASSPGDTEAFF
TGTGCCAGCAGCCCTGGGGACACTGAAGCTTTCTTT
>TRBV5-1|many|NA|TRBJ1-1
CASSLRQLTEAFF
TGCGCCAGCAGCTTGCGACAGCTCACTGAAGCTTTCTTT
>TRBV12-3/TRBV12-4|many|NA|TRBJ2-7
CASSLVVGGSPAYEQYF
TGTGCCAGCAGTTTAGTAGTCGGGGGTAGCCCGGCCTACGAGCAGTACTTC
>TRBV5-1|many|NA|TRBJ2-7
CASSSGTDSNEQYF
TGCGCCAGCAGCTCCGGGACGGACTCGAACGAGCAGTACTTC
>TRBV12-3/TRBV12-4|many|NA|TRBJ2-4
CARSSKRLAKNIQYF
TGTGCCAGGAGCTCTAAAAGATTGGCCAAAAACATTCAGTACTTC
>TRBV4-2|many|NA|TRBJ1-4
CASSPRIVGEKLFF
TGTGCCAGCAGCCCCCGGATCGTAGGGGAAAAACTGTTTTTT
>TRBV4-3|few|TRBD2|TRBJ2-6
CASSLWGRESGANVLTF
TGCGCCAGCAGCCTTTGGGGGAGGGAGTCCGGGGCCAACGTCCTGACTTTC
>TRBV6-5|many|NA|TRBJ2-1
CASSYGGGSYNEQFF
TGTGCCAGCAGTTACGGAGGGGGCTCCTACAATGAGCAGTTCTTC